Listed below are T cell receptor beta chains from one sample, sequenced in a study of OX40 agonist ivuxolimab in advanced cancers. Only in-frame clones appear in the TCRdb table, and some are missing; sequencing was by immunoSEQ multiplex PCR. Among over 95,000 clones listed, about 91% were seen once. Sequences were derived from CD4+ or CD8+ T cells sorted from blood, sampled in a trial of the OX40 agonist ivuxolimab. The source is an adult with an advanced solid tumor such as melanoma, head and neck, liver or kidney cancer. CDR3s include the opening cysteine and the closing phenylalanine or tryptophan. D genes are given only for firm matches. Clone sizes are given selectively: once, few, many, or a class where the clone is expanded.

few	TRBV14	-	TRBJ1-4	TGTGCCAGCAGCCAAGGGGGGGAAAAACTGTTTTTT	CASSQGGEKLFF
-	TRBV2	-	TRBJ1-4	TGTGCCAGCAGGGGGACCTCAAGGAGTGAAAAACTGTTTTTT	CASRGTSRSEKLFF
-	TRBV19	TRBD2	TRBJ2-7	TGTGCCAGTAGTATCGGGAGGAGATCCTACGAGCAGTACTTC	CASSIGRRSYEQYF
-	TRBV4-2	TRBD2	TRBJ2-5	TGTGCCAGCAGCCAATCGACTAGCGGGAGATCGGAGACCCAGTACTTC	CASSQSTSGRSETQYF
few	TRBV7-3	TRBD2	TRBJ2-7	TGTGCCAGCAGCTATAGCGGGATAGGCGAGCAGTACTTC	CASSYSGIGEQYF
once	TRBV18	-	TRBJ2-7	TGTGCCAGCTCACTTTCCGGACAGGGACTATACGAGCAGTACTTC	CASSLSGQGLYEQYF
few	TRBV5-6	-	TRBJ2-5	TGTGCCAGCAGCTTGGCCATGGAGACCCAGTACTTC	CASSLAMETQYF
-	TRBV9	-	TRBJ2-3	TGTGCCAGCAGCGTAGGCCTAGCGTTAGAGACAGATACGCAGTATTTT	CASSVGLALETDTQYF
-	TRBV6-5	-	TRBJ2-7	TGTGCCAGCAGTTACTGGGGGTACGAGCAGTACTTC	CASSYWGYEQYF
-	TRBV15	TRBD1	TRBJ1-5	TGTGCCACTCAGGGGGGAAACCGCAATCAGCCCCAGCATTTT	CATQGGNRNQPQHF
-	TRBV5-1	TRBD2	TRBJ2-1	TGCGCCAGCTCGGCGGGAGGGCCGGATGAGCAGTTCTTC	CASSAGGPDEQFF
-	TRBV2	TRBD1	TRBJ2-1	TGTGCCAGCAGTGAAGCGAATGGACAGGGGATTTACAATGAGCAGTTCTTC	CASSEANGQGIYNEQFF
-	TRBV11-2	-	TRBJ2-3	TGTGCCAGCAGCTTAGTTAGGGGCACAGATACGCAGTATTTT	CASSLVRGTDTQYF
-	TRBV28	-	TRBJ2-7	TGTGCCAGCAGCTCTCGAACGGGACTTTGGTACGAGCAGTACTTC	CASSSRTGLWYEQYF
once	TRBV9	-	TRBJ2-3	TGTGCCAGCAGCGCCGAGGTTTTCGCAGATACGCAGTATTTT	CASSAEVFADTQYF
-	TRBV6-5	-	TRBJ2-1	TGTGCCAGCAGTTGGGACACTGAGCAGTTCTTC	CASSWDTEQFF
-	TRBV2	-	TRBJ2-1	TGTGCCAGCAGTAGAGGGGCCTACAATGAGCAGTTCTTC	CASSRGAYNEQFF
once	TRBV13	-	TRBJ2-7	TGTGCCAGCAGTTCCGCGGATGCCTACGAGCAGTACTTC	CASSSADAYEQYF
-	TRBV7-2	TRBD2	TRBJ2-1	TGTGCCAGCAGCCAGACTAGCGGGAACTACAATGAGCAGTTCTTC	CASSQTSGNYNEQFF
-	TRBV19	-	TRBJ2-2	TGTGCCAGTAGTATCGGTCACCGCGGGGAGCTGTTTTTT	CASSIGHRGELFF
-	TRBV6-5	TRBD1	TRBJ1-3	TGTGCCAGCAGACAGACAGGGACGGGTGGAAACACCATATATTTT	CASRQTGTGGNTIYF
-	TRBV14	TRBD1	TRBJ2-2	TGTGCCAGCAGCCTCGGGACAGCTACCGGGGAGCTGTTTTTT	CASSLGTATGELFF
-	TRBV5-1	-	TRBJ2-5	TGCGCCAGCAGCTTGGGGGGGCAAGAGACCCAGTACTTC	CASSLGGQETQYF
-	TRBV7-9	TRBD2	TRBJ2-1	TGTGCCAGCGGTACAGTAGGTGGTAGCGGGAGGTCTACGTACAATGAGCAGTTCTTC	CASGTVGGSGRSTYNEQFF
-	TRBV27	-	TRBJ2-3	TGTGCCAGCAGTCCGAACGGGGCAGATACGCAGTATTTT	CASSPNGADTQYF
-	TRBV7-2	-	TRBJ2-7	TGTGCCAGCAGCTCCCGGGACTCCACCTACGAGCAGTACTTC	CASSSRDSTYEQYF
-	TRBV19	TRBD2	TRBJ2-5	TGTGCCAGTACCACGGGACTAGCGGGGGGTGAGACCCAGTACTTC	CASTTGLAGGETQYF
-	TRBV5-4	-	TRBJ2-2	TGTGCCAGCAGCTGGAGGGGGGGTAACACCGGGGAGCTGTTTTTT	CASSWRGGNTGELFF
-	TRBV28	-	TRBJ2-5	TGTGCCAGCAGTTCTCGCCTAGTTGGTGAGACCCAGTACTTC	CASSSRLVGETQYF
-	TRBV6-6	-	TRBJ1-2	TGTGCCAGCAGTTACGGGACCTCAGGTGGCTATGGCTACACCTTC	CASSYGTSGGYGYTF
-	TRBV5-5	-	TRBJ1-2	TGTGCCAGCAGCTCGGCGGGGAGCACGAACTATGGCTACACCTTC	CASSSAGSTNYGYTF
-	TRBV4-3	-	TRBJ1-2	TGCGCCAGCAGCCAAGAAGTTGGAGGGAACTATGGCTACACCTTC	CASSQEVGGNYGYTF
-	TRBV5-4	TRBD2	TRBJ2-2	TGTGCCAGCAGCGCGGGACTAGCGCCCCAAATTAGGGGCGGGGAGCTGTTTTTT	CASSAGLAPQIRGGELFF
-	TRBV29-1	-	TRBJ2-1	TGCAGCGCCACCGTAGGGGTCTACAATGAGCAGTTCTTC	CSATVGVYNEQFF
-	TRBV5-8	-	TRBJ2-1	TGTGCCAGCAACGGGCTGTACAATGAGCAGTTCTTC	CASNGLYNEQFF
-	TRBV18	TRBD2	TRBJ2-7	TGTGCCAGCTCACAGACTAGCGGGAGTAACGAGCAGTACTTC	CASSQTSGSNEQYF